This entry describes one T cell receptor (beta chain). Antigen specificity is unknown. The data were obtained in a study of T cell responses to AZD1222 COVID-19 vaccine. Study-wide results and limits: Spike-wide vaccine-associated CD4 TCRs dominated at 160-218 and 743-854.

Here immunoSEQ multiplex PCR was the method, and the copy in TCRdb shows in-frame clones only, minus some. This table has 100,000 to 150,000 clones, approximately 90% appearing once. Source: peripheral blood, taken 28 days after the second AZD1222 dose. The sequence came from an adult who received the AZD1222 COVID-19 vaccine.

The CDR3 nucleotides read TGTGCCAGCAGTCGGACGGGCCAGGTTGAGCAGTTCTTC. It translates to CASSRTGQVEQFF. This chain joins TRBV27 and TRBJ2-1; D is unclear. The V gene lost 5 bases and the J gene lost 9 bases, with 14 bases spanning the gap. Germline V CDR1 and CDR2: MNHEY, SMNVEV (reference sequence). The CDR3 is 13 amino acids.